This TCR beta chain appears in the sequencing data of a study of a mutant IDH1 vaccine in newly diagnosed glioma. Study in general: Vaccines were first given 4-6 weeks after radiotherapy alone, or with temozolomide cycles. Patients under treatment included about 62% males and about 40% females and had a mean age of approximately 40 years. Study outcomes and limitations: A vaccine-induced immune response developed in more than 85% of the patients.

A remark on this clone: Antigen specificity is unknown.

Time point meaning: week 23, last vaccination. Every vaccination contained 300 ug of the mutant IDH1 20-mer peptide and was paired with topical imiquimod. The data were produced by immunoSEQ multiplex PCR, yet TCRdb's version contains in-frame clones alone and is incomplete. The repertoire holds 70,000 to 95,000 clones, with more than 70% as singletons. CDR3 length: 17 amino acids. Trimming stripped 1 base from V and 6 bases from J, with 21 bases between. The germline gives CDR1 SGHNT, CDR2 YYREEE (reference sequence). Sequenced material: PBMCs, taken from a glioma patient whose treatment included an IDH1 peptide vaccine. The rearrangement uses TRBV5-4 and TRBJ2-3; D may be TRBD1 or TRBD2 (6 bases each). The TCR sequence derives from a woman in her fifties or sixties with glioma. CDR3 amino acids: CASSLPRGAGGVDTQYF. CDR3 DNA sequence: TGTGCCAGCAGCTTGCCGAGGGGGGCAGGAGGGGTGGATACGCAGTATTTT.